This TCR delta chain was sequenced in a study of γδ T cells in repeated Plasmodium falciparum infection. Study details: Malaria-naive adults were infected with P. falciparum NF54 four times over about 600 days. Timepoints: baseline, immediately before selected infections, and 21 days after every infection.

TCRdb processed the multiplex PCR reads again with the CATT caller. This table holds 55,000 to 70,000 delta-chain clones, 1.7% found once. This clone was observed many times. The target antigen is unknown. A read error likely explains this, since a far larger clone differs by one base. Distinct nucleotide sequences in the sample also encode this CDR3. V was shortened by 0 bases and J by 10 bases, with 18 bases between the two germline ends. The CDR3 is 15 amino acids. Per germline, CDR1 TSWWSYY and CDR2 QGS. General observations from the study: Many TCRgamma sequences overlapped between individuals in stable Vgamma9/Vdelta2+ repertoires. Vdelta2-negative gammadelta repertoires, largely Vdelta1+, seemingly showed infection-driven waves of new clonal selection.

Bulk repertoires came from Vgamma9/Vdelta2+ or Vdelta2-negative gammadelta T cells flow-sorted from PBMC. The receptor comes from a pool of human donors (malaria-infected and uninfected, not separated). Sequenced sample: gamma-delta T cells from blood. V is TRDV1 and J is TRDJ1; no clear D gene. The CDR3 region is CALGELLQSPMGLIF. The CDR3, as DNA: TGTGCTCTTGGGGAACTACTACAATCGCCGATGGGACTCATCTTT.